This passage covers 18 T cell receptor beta chains from one sample sequenced in a study of human T cells and chemical hapten exposure. Each CDR3 protein is one row after TCRdb ran MiXCR on the RACE reads. The table shows under 85,000 distinct CDR3 sequences, with 10% occurring only once. Time point specified: patch test 2, 6 weeks after DPC sensitization. Treatment noted: therapeutic diphenylcyclopropenone sensitization with weekly scalp DPC. Sample: whole blood, taken in connection with sensitization to the hapten diphenylcyclopropenone (DPC). The receptor set was obtained from a woman aged 45 to 65 with alopecia areata. Some clones in this sample may be carry-over from other donors' samples.

This clonotype was observed a handful of times. The rearrangement joins TRBV20-1 to TRBJ1-2, with a weak D call TRBD1 (5 bases). The CDR3 totals 15 residues. Trimming pared 6 bases from V and 0 bases from J, leaving 17 bases between. Germline CDR1 reads DFQATT; CDR2 reads SNEGSKA (reference sequence). The CDR3 nucleotides read TGCAGTGCGGTTGATCCAGGGTCTGCTAACTATGGCTACACCTTC. It translates to CSAVDPGSANYGYTF.

This chain links TRBV29-1 with TRBJ1-1; D unclear. Trimming took off 7 bases at V and 4 bases at J, with 10 bases between the two ends. The germline gives CDR1 SQVTM, CDR2 ANQGSEA. The CDR3 contains 11 residues. The CDR3 region has the DNA TGCAGCGCATCCGCAGTCACTGAAGCTTTCTTT. Amino acid sequence: CSASAVTEAFF.

This clonotype was found many times. V gene TRBV2 combines with J gene TRBJ2-5; D might be TRBD2 (6 bases). The CDR3 runs to 14 residues. Trimming took 2 bases from V and 3 from J, leaving 10 bases between them. In germline, CDR1 is SNHLY, CDR2 FYNNEI. The CDR3 sequence is CASSEMTREETQYF. The DNA of the CDR3 is TGTGCCAGCAGTGAAATGACTAGAGAAGAGACCCAGTACTTC.

This clonotype was seen ten or more times. This chain's CDR3 is CASSRPTDEAFF. CDR3 coding DNA: TGTGCCAGCAGTCGACCGACAGACGAAGCTTTCTTT. The V call is TRBV2, the J call TRBJ1-1, with D possibly TRBD1 on 5 matching bases. The CDR3 runs 12 residues. Trimming left V 5 bases short and J 8 bases short, with 12 bases between. In germline, CDR1 is SNHLY, CDR2 FYNNEI.

This clonotype was observed many times. This chain uses TRBV6-5 with TRBJ1-5; 11 bases align to TRBD1. The V segment lost 6 bases and the J segment 0 bases; nucleotides outside the gene matches: 10. CDR1 and CDR2 from the germline V gene are MNHEY and SVGAGI. CDR3 size: 18 residues. The CDR3: CASSPGQGAPYSNQPQHF. The CDR3 bases are TGTGCCAGCAGCCCCGGACAGGGGGCTCCTTATAGCAATCAGCCCCAGCATTTT.

This clonotype was seen a single time. A read error is possible here, since a much larger clone lies one base away. The rearrangement uses TRBV7-9 and TRBJ1-5; D unclear. Germline V gives CDR1 SEHNR, CDR2 FQNEAQ (reference sequence). The CDR3 sequence is 13 residues long. The V and J ends lost 1 base and 8 bases respectively, with 9 bases between them. This chain's CDR3 is CASSLDPGKPQHF. In DNA, the CDR3 is TGTGCCAGCAGCTTAGACCCCGGAAAGCCCCAGCATTTT.

This clonotype was seen at least ten times. The V call is TRBV20-1, the J call TRBJ1-1; D possibly corresponds to TRBD1 (5 bases). The CDR3 runs 13 residues. V shed 5 bases and J shed 6 bases, with 16 bases lying between them. Germline CDR1 DFQATT, CDR2 SNEGSKA (reference sequence). The chain's CDR3 is CSAEVGRASEAFF. The CDR3 DNA sequence: TGCAGTGCTGAGGTGGGCAGGGCTTCTGAAGCTTTCTTT.

Ten or more counts support this clonotype. The chain has TRBV11-2 and TRBJ2-1; D is possibly TRBD2 (7 bases). This CDR3 is 16 amino acids long. Trimming removed 1 base from V and 6 bases from J, with 16 bases in between. The germline CDR1 and CDR2 sequences are SGHAT and FQNNGV. This chain's CDR3 is CASSLGPGGGINEQFF. The DNA of the CDR3 is TGTGCCAGCAGCTTAGGGCCGGGGGGCGGAATCAATGAGCAGTTCTTC.

The chain uses TRBV9 and TRBJ1-1; weak D call: TRBD1 (5 bases). CDR3 length equals 14 residues. Germline lookup yields CDR1 SGDLS and CDR2 YYNGEE. Trimming cost V 3 bases and J 3 bases, with 12 bases left between them. The CDR3 DNA follows: TGTGCCAGCAGCGGTGCGTGGGGGTACACTGAAGCTTTCTTT. Translated, it gives CASSGAWGYTEAFF.

This clonotype appeared many times. This rearrangement joins TRBV20-1 to TRBJ1-5; 9 nucleotides match TRBD1. The V gene's germline CDR1 is DFQATT and CDR2 SNEGSKA (reference sequence). The ends lost 4 bases at V and 3 bases at J; junction bases unmatched: 10. The CDR3 runs to 16 residues. The CDR3 DNA follows: TGCAGTGCTATCATGCATCGGGACAGGGTCAATCAGCCCCAGCATTTT. Protein: CSAIMHRDRVNQPQHF.

The V gene is TRBV7-8, the J gene TRBJ2-2; D may correspond to TRBD1 or TRBD2 (7 bases each). The CDR3 runs 17 residues. In germline, CDR1 is SGHVS, CDR2 FQNEAQ. V was shortened by 1 base and J by 4 bases, with 16 bases between the two germline ends. The CDR3, as DNA: TGTGCCAGCAGCTTAGTTGCGGGACAGCGGGGCACCGGGGAGCTGTTTTTT. Residues: CASSLVAGQRGTGELFF.

The chain links TRBV19 to TRBJ2-7, with D possibly being TRBD2 (6 bases). CDR1 is LNHDA and CDR2 is SQIVND in the germline V gene (reference sequence). The V and J ends lost 8 bases and 2 bases respectively, with 16 bases between them. The CDR3 is made up of 14 amino acids. As DNA, the CDR3 is TGTGCCAGTTCCCCGGGACTCCCCACCTACGAGCAGTACTTC. Translation: CASSPGLPTYEQYF.

This clonotype was seen more than once but under ten times. The chain uses TRBV25-1 and TRBJ2-3; D might be TRBD2 (6 bases). Trimming stripped 3 bases from V and 1 base from J, with 11 bases between. Looked up from germline, CDR1 is MGHDK and CDR2 is SYGVNS. This CDR3 spans 15 amino acids. The CDR3 loop is CASSEDGSGTDTQYF. The CDR3 DNA follows: TGTGCCAGCAGTGAGGACGGGAGTGGCACAGATACGCAGTATTTT.

This clonotype was seen at least ten times. V is TRBV6-5 and J is TRBJ2-4; D remains unclear. This CDR3 has 16 residues. Germline V gives CDR1 MNHEY, CDR2 SVGAGI. V lost 0 bases and J lost 0, with 9 bases in between. CDR3 bases: TGTGCCAGCAGTTACTCGACACTGGAAGCCAAAAACATTCAGTACTTC. Amino acid sequence: CASSYSTLEAKNIQYF.

This clonotype was found many times. This chain joins TRBV12-3 or TRBV12-4 and TRBJ1-2; TRBD1 agrees at 10 bases. V lost 2 bases and J lost 0; bases outside the gene matches: 3. There are 16 residues in the CDR3. In DNA form, the CDR3 reads TGTGCCAGCAGTTTAAGGACAGGGGGAGCTAACTATGGCTACACCTTC. It encodes CASSLRTGGANYGYTF.

V and J are TRBV10-3 and TRBJ2-7; perhaps TRBD2 as D (6 bases). This CDR3 region has 14 residues. V lost 7 bases to trimming and J lost 1 base, with 14 bases between them. Germline V gene lookup returns CDR1 ENHRY and CDR2 SYGVKD. The CDR3 DNA is TGTGCCATCAAGAACGCCGGGACTTCCTACGAGCAGTACTTC. Encoded protein: CAIKNAGTSYEQYF.

DNA of the CDR3: TGTGCCATCAGTGAGACAGATTCACCCCTCCACTTT. As protein: CAISETDSPLHF. This chain joins TRBV10-3 and TRBJ1-6; D is unclear. Germline CDR1 reads ENHRY; CDR2 reads SYGVKD. The V end was cut by 2 bases, the J end by 8 bases, with 4 bases between. The CDR3 consists of 12 residues.

This clonotype has just a few counts. The chain carries TRBV12-3 or TRBV12-4 and TRBJ2-1; D remains unclear. V lost 6 bases and J lost 4, with 16 bases in between. This CDR3 region has 15 residues. The CDR3 DNA follows: TGTGCCAGCAGCCCAAGGGTATCGCCTTACAATGAGCAGTTCTTC. Protein sequence: CASSPRVSPYNEQFF.